This passage covers 8 T cell receptor beta chains from one sample sequenced in a study of cytomegalovirus exposure and HLA in healthy donors. PCR used 60 Vbeta primers and 13 Jbeta primers. Assay used: immunoSEQ multiplex PCR; TCRdb lists only in-frame clones, some missing. In the table there are roughly 150,000 clones, 84% of which are singletons. The sequenced material came from PBMCs. Receptors were obtained from a boy aged 2 to 10 in good health and CMV-seronegative.

The chain joins TRBV6-4 to TRBJ1-2, with D tentatively TRBD1 (6 bases). V shed 0 bases and J shed 8 bases, with 13 bases lying between them. The V gene's germline CDR1 is MRHNA and CDR2 SNTAGT. The CDR3 has 14 amino acids. The CDR3 DNA sequence: TGTGCCAGCAGTGACTCGAACGGGGGGCGAGGCTACACCTTC. Translating gives CASSDSNGGRGYTF.

The chain is built from TRBV4-3 and TRBJ2-3, with 12 nucleotides matching TRBD1. V shed 1 base and J 5 bases; nucleotides not matched to a gene: 4. Germline values: CDR1 LGHNA, CDR2 YSLEER. This CDR3 comprises 16 residues. CDR3 nucleotide sequence: TGCGCCAGCAGCCAAGGGGACAGGGGGCATGTAGATACGCAGTATTTT. This codes for CASSQGDRGHVDTQYF.

The J gene is TRBJ1-2, the V gene TRBV6-1; 8 bases map to TRBD1. V shed 4 bases and J 0 bases; nucleotides not matched to a gene: 4. Germline V lookup: CDR1 MNHNS, CDR2 SASEGT. The CDR3 is 15 residues long. The CDR3 sequence: CASSVLGQANYGYTF. For the CDR3, the DNA is TGTGCCAGCAGTGTTTTGGGACAGGCTAACTATGGCTACACCTTC.

There are a few counts of this clone. CDR3 loop: CASSQQGGGFNEKLFF. In DNA form, the CDR3 reads TGTGCCAGCAGTCAACAGGGTGGAGGTTTCAATGAAAAACTGTTTTTT. This rearrangement joins TRBV6-6 to TRBJ1-4, with a tentative D call TRBD1 (6 bases). This CDR3 contains 16 residues. Trimming removed 5 bases at V and 5 bases at J, with 18 bases between. Germline loops: CDR1 MNHNY, CDR2 SVGAGI (reference sequence).

The V and J genes are TRBV7-2 and TRBJ2-1; 13 nucleotides line up with TRBD2. Germline assignment: CDR1 SGHTA and CDR2 FQGNSA. The V gene end was trimmed by 3 bases and the J gene end by 0 bases; junction bases not matched to a gene: 5. The CDR3 has 18 amino acids. The CDR3, as DNA: TGTGCCAGCAGCTTGGGGACTAGCGGGAAAAGCTCCTACAATGAGCAGTTCTTC. Translated: CASSLGTSGKSSYNEQFF.

The gene calls are TRBV27 and TRBJ2-5; tentative D call: TRBD2 (6 bases). This CDR3 is 16 amino acids long. The V gene's germline CDR1 is MNHEY and CDR2 SMNVEV (reference sequence). Between the trimmed V and J ends, which lost 5 bases and 1 base, there was a span of 17 bases. CDR3 amino acids: CASSPGTGLTQETQYF. The CDR3 DNA is TGTGCCAGCAGTCCCGGGACTGGACTGACCCAAGAGACCCAGTACTTC.

The rearrangement joins TRBV10-3 to TRBJ1-2; D possibly corresponds to TRBD1 (5 bases). Between the trimmed V and J ends, which lost 10 bases and 4 bases, there was a span of 16 bases. Germline values: CDR1 ENHRY, CDR2 SYGVKD. The CDR3 covers 13 residues. The CDR3 loop reads CATAGLGIYGYTF. CDR3 DNA sequence: TGTGCCACCGCAGGGTTGGGAATCTATGGCTACACCTTC.

This rearrangement joins TRBV12-5 to TRBJ2-1, with 8 positions matching TRBD2. V was pared by 6 bases and J by 4 bases, with 8 bases of the junction left unmatched. CDR3 length: 15 residues. In germline, CDR1 is LGHNT, CDR2 FRNRAP. The CDR3 is CASGMAGGGYNEQFF. The CDR3 region has the DNA TGTGCTAGTGGGATGGCCGGGGGGGGATACAATGAGCAGTTCTTC.